The T cell receptor beta chain described here comes from a study of cytomegalovirus exposure and HLA in healthy donors. Study summary: Early release data held some 80 million unique TCRs from HLA-typed donors. Study-wide results and limits: It was shown in a later analysis that HLA-associated TCR beta chains were more clonally expanded than other, equally common chains. Productive status was seen about 90% or about 30% of the time for most TCR beta V segments in an earlier analysis.

Primers included in the PCR were 60 Vbeta and 13 Jbeta primers. Sequenced by immunoSEQ multiplex PCR; TCRdb stores in-frame clones only, minus some. The sample lists some 130,000 clones; 85% to 90% were seen once. Unrecorded immune exposures were likely, despite nominal health at sampling. Trimming pared 4 bases from V and 0 bases from J, leaving 10 bases between. The CDR3 has 14 amino acids. CDR1 is SQVTM and CDR2 is ANQGSEA in the germline V gene. This clone occurred once. Antigen specificity is unknown. This TCR was sampled from a woman in her thirties in good health and CMV-seropositive. The chain recombines TRBV29-1 with TRBJ2-1; D is perhaps TRBD2 (5 bases). Sequencing used PBMCs. In nucleotides, the CDR3 is TGCAGCGTTGTTTGGAGGACCTCCTACAATGAGCAGTTCTTC. This translates into CSVVWRTSYNEQFF.